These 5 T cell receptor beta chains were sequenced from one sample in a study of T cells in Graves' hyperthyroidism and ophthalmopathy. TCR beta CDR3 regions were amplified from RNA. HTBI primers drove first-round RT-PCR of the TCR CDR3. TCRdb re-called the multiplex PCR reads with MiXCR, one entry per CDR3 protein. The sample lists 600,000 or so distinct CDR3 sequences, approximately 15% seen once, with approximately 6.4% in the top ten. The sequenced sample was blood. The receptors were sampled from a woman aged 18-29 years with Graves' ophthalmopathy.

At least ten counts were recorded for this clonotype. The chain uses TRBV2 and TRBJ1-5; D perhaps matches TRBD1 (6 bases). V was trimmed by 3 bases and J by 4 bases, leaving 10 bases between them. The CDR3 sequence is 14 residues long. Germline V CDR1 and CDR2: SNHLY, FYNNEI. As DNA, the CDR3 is TGTGCCAGCAGTGACAGGGGAGTTAATCAGCCCCAGCATTTT. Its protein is CASSDRGVNQPQHF.

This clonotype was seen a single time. The CDR3 coding sequence is TGTGCCAGCTCACCATCTCCCAGCGGGAGCTCCTACAATGAGCAGTTCTTC. Amino acids: CASSPSPSGSSYNEQFF. This chain joins TRBV18 and TRBJ2-1; the match to TRBD2 covers 8 bases. This CDR3 contains 17 residues. Germline CDR1 KGHSH, CDR2 LQKENI. V gave up 2 bases and J gave up 0 bases; unmatched junction bases: 6.

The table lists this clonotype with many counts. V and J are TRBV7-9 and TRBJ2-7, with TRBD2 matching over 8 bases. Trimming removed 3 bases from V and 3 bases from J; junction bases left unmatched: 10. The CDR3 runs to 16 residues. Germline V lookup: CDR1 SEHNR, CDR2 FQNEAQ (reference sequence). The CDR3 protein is CASSFERASGSYEQYF. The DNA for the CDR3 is TGTGCCAGCAGCTTTGAGCGCGCCAGCGGGAGCTACGAGCAGTACTTC.

The CDR3 region has the DNA TGTGCCAGCAACTACAGGATCTCTGGAAACACCATATATTTT. Encoded protein: CASNYRISGNTIYF. The V call is TRBV6-1, the J call TRBJ1-3, with a tentative D call TRBD1 (5 bases). Germline V lookup: CDR1 MNHNS, CDR2 SASEGT. The CDR3 has 14 residues. V lost 7 bases and J lost 0, with 10 bases in between.

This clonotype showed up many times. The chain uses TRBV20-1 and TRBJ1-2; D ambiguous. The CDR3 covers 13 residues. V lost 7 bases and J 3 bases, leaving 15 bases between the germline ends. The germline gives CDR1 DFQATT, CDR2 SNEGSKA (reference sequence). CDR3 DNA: TGCAGTGGGAAGGAGGGTACCCACTATGGCTACACCTTC. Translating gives CSGKEGTHYGYTF.